This passage covers 19 T cell receptor beta chains from one sample sequenced in a study of cytomegalovirus exposure and HLA in healthy donors. The method was immunoSEQ multiplex PCR; TCRdb's version includes in-frame clones alone and lacks a portion of them. The repertoire holds 210,000 or so clones, with approximately 86% as singletons. Sequenced sample: PBMCs. These receptors were obtained from a young woman in good health and CMV-seronegative.

The J gene is TRBJ1-2, the V gene TRBV9, with a weak D call TRBD1 (5 bases). V was cut by 7 bases and J by 6 bases, with 16 bases left in between. The CDR3 extends over 13 amino acids. Germline CDR1 SGDLS, CDR2 YYNGEE. The CDR3 region is CASGRGDEHGYTF. The CDR3 bases are TGTGCCAGCGGTCGGGGGGATGAGCATGGCTACACCTTC.

The chain has TRBV6-5 and TRBJ1-1, with 8 bases lining up with TRBD1. Germline CDR1 and CDR2: MNHEY and SVGAGI. V lost 5 bases to trimming and J lost 11 bases; unmatched junction nucleotides: 10. The CDR3 is 13 residues long. The CDR3 bases are TGTGCCAGCAGTCTCCTGCAGACAGGGGCGGCTTTCTTT. Translation: CASSLLQTGAAFF.

The V gene is TRBV5-4, the J gene TRBJ1-1; 10 nucleotides match TRBD1. This CDR3 is 15 amino acids long. The germline gives CDR1 SGHNT, CDR2 YYREEE (reference sequence). The J segment lost 4 bases and the V segment lost 5 bases, leaving 8 bases of the junction unmatched. The CDR3 loop reads CASSDARDRGTEAFF. The CDR3 bases are TGTGCCAGCAGTGACGCTCGGGACAGGGGCACTGAAGCTTTCTTT.

CDR3 sequence reads: CAWSVGTEGYGYTF. For the CDR3, the DNA is TGTGCCTGGAGTGTCGGGACAGAGGGGTATGGCTACACCTTC. The J gene is TRBJ1-2, the V gene TRBV30, with 7 positions matching TRBD1. This CDR3 spans 14 amino acids. Per germline, CDR1 GTSNPN and CDR2 SVGIG (reference sequence). Trimming at V came to 0 bases and at J to 5 bases, leaving 6 bases not matched to a gene. Combining the CDR3 with reference TRBV30 and TRBJ1-2 gives the whole variable domain SQTIHQWPATLVQPVGSPLSLECTVEGTSNPNLYWYRQAAGRGLQLLFYSVGIGQISSEVPQNLSASRPQDRQFILSSKKLLLSDSGFYLCAWSVGTEGYGYTFGSGTRLTVV.

This clone was counted once. This rearrangement joins TRBV11-2 to TRBJ2-7; the D gene is possibly TRBD1 (7 bases). Looked up from germline, CDR1 is SGHAT and CDR2 is FQNNGV. The CDR3 consists of 14 residues. V dropped 1 base and J dropped 2 bases, with 9 bases sitting between them. The CDR3 region is CASSLGGTAYEQYF. The CDR3 nucleotides read TGTGCCAGCAGCTTAGGCGGGACAGCCTACGAGCAGTACTTC. Filled out from reference TRBV11-2 and TRBJ2-7, the complete variable domain reads EAGVAQSPRYKIIEKRQSVAFWCNPISGHATLYWYQQILGQGPKLLIQFQNNGVVDDSQLPKDRFSAERLKGVDSTLKIQPAKLEDSAVYLCASSLGGTAYEQYFGPGTRLTVT.

V and J are TRBV30 and TRBJ2-3, with D uncertain. CDR3 length equals 12 residues. CDR1 and CDR2 (germline): GTSNPN, SVGIG (reference sequence). Trimming cost V 2 bases and J 5 bases, with 8 bases left between them. The DNA of the CDR3 is TGTGCCTGGAGTAATTCCGGAGATACGCAGTATTTT. Amino acid sequence: CAWSNSGDTQYF. The variable domain in full, with the rest retrieved from reference TRBV30 and TRBJ2-3, is SQTIHQWPATLVQPVGSPLSLECTVEGTSNPNLYWYRQAAGRGLQLLFYSVGIGQISSEVPQNLSASRPQDRQFILSSKKLLLSDSGFYLCAWSNSGDTQYFGPGTRLTVL.

The V gene is TRBV6-1, the J gene TRBJ1-1; D is uncertain. Deletions cut 0 bases from V and 1 base from J, with 6 bases between. The germline V gene encodes CDR1 MNHNS and CDR2 SASEGT. This CDR3 is built from 14 residues. The CDR3 loop reads CASSEALGNTEAFF. DNA of the CDR3: TGTGCCAGCAGTGAAGCCCTAGGGAACACTGAAGCTTTCTTT.

The chain couples TRBV28 to TRBJ2-3; TRBD2 matches at 10 bases. V dropped 2 bases and J dropped 5; count of bases not matched to a gene: 4. The CDR3 has 15 amino acids. Germline loops: CDR1 MDHEN, CDR2 SYDVKM. The chain's CDR3 is CASSLLSGGQDTQYF. CDR3 coding DNA: TGTGCCAGCAGTTTACTTAGCGGGGGGCAAGATACGCAGTATTTT. The entire variable domain, with the rest obtained from reference TRBV28 and TRBJ2-3, is as follows: DVKVTQSSRYLVKRTGEKVFLECVQDMDHENMFWYRQDPGLGLRLIYFSYDVKMKEKGDIPEGYSVSREKKERFSLILESASTNQTSMYLCASSLLSGGQDTQYFGPGTRLTVL.

The J gene is TRBJ2-5, the V gene TRBV9; TRBD1 matches at 9 bases. Germline V gives CDR1 SGDLS, CDR2 YYNGEE. CDR3 length equals 14 residues. Unmatched junction bases numbered 3, after V lost 2 bases and J lost 4 bases. The CDR3 is CASSVGTGSETQYF. The CDR3, as DNA: TGTGCCAGCAGCGTTGGGACAGGGTCAGAGACCCAGTACTTC.

This chain joins TRBV4-3 and TRBJ2-5; 12 nucleotides match TRBD2. Per germline, CDR1 LGHNA and CDR2 YSLEER. The V gene end was trimmed by 0 bases and the J gene end by 4 bases; junction bases not matched to a gene: 6. This CDR3 is 17 amino acids long. The CDR3 DNA follows: TGCGCCAGCAGCCAAGATGGTCTAGCGGGAGGGGCAGAGACCCAGTACTTC. Its protein is CASSQDGLAGGAETQYF.

This clone was seen a few times. The chain recombines TRBV5-6 with TRBJ1-1; D unresolved. The CDR3 length is 17 residues. Trimming removed 3 bases at V and 4 bases at J, with 22 bases between. Germline assignment: CDR1 SGHDT and CDR2 YYEEEE. The CDR3 sequence: CASSSHLVLGLSTEAFF. In nucleotides, the CDR3 is TGTGCCAGCAGCTCGCACCTGGTTCTGGGCCTTTCCACTGAAGCTTTCTTT.

The rearrangement links TRBV25-1 to TRBJ2-7; D is possibly TRBD2 (6 bases). CDR3 length: 15 amino acids. V lost 8 bases, J lost 0 bases, and 17 bases lay in between. Germline V gene sequence: CDR1 MGHDK, CDR2 SYGVNS. For the CDR3, the DNA is TGTGCCAGCGCATCGGGACTCCTAAGCTCCTACGAGCAGTACTTC. It specifies CASASGLLSSYEQYF.

V usage is TRBV6-5 and J usage is TRBJ2-7, with 10 bases identical to TRBD2. Germline V gene data show CDR1 as MNHEY and CDR2 as SVGAGI. After removal of 0 bases from V and 2 bases from J, the junction contained 1 base not matched to a gene. This CDR3 spans 15 amino acids. CDR3 region: CASSYSAGGTYEQYF. The CDR3 region has the DNA TGTGCCAGCAGTTACTCAGCGGGAGGGACCTACGAGCAGTACTTC.

This chain's CDR3 is CSARDYEQYF. In DNA, the CDR3 is TGCAGCGCCCGGGACTACGAGCAGTACTTC. The chain has TRBV29-1 and TRBJ2-7, with D perhaps matching TRBD2 (5 bases). Germline CDR1 is SQVTM and CDR2 is ANQGSEA. V shed 7 bases and J shed 3 bases, with 7 bases lying between them. There are 10 residues in the CDR3.

V is TRBV7-9 and J is TRBJ2-1; possibly TRBD2 for D (5 bases). Germline V gene lookup returns CDR1 SEHNR and CDR2 FQNEAQ (reference sequence). Trimming pared 7 bases from V and 9 bases from J, leaving 13 bases between. There are 12 residues in the CDR3. In DNA, the CDR3 is TGTGCCAGCACTAACCAAGGAGGTGAGCAGTTCTTC. Residues: CASTNQGGEQFF.

V and J are TRBV7-2 and TRBJ1-2; D is uncertain. This CDR3 has 13 amino acids. Trimming left V 1 base short and J 4 bases short, with 7 bases between. CDR1 is SGHTA, CDR2 FQGNSA, per germline. CDR3 loop: CASSLDRSYGYTF. In DNA, the CDR3 is TGTGCCAGCAGCTTAGACAGATCCTATGGCTACACCTTC.

V and J are TRBV11-2 and TRBJ1-1; D is perhaps TRBD1 (5 bases). The CDR3 spans 11 residues. The germline CDR1 and CDR2 sequences are SGHAT and FQNNGV. V shed 3 bases and J shed 11 bases, with 10 bases lying between them. CDR3 sequence (DNA): TGTGCCAGCAGCTTCCAGGGTTCGGCTTTCTTT. It encodes CASSFQGSAFF.

V usage is TRBV29-1 and J usage is TRBJ1-1; 7 bases agree with TRBD1. This CDR3 is 13 amino acids long. V lost 6 bases to trimming and J lost 7 bases; unmatched junction nucleotides: 11. CDR1 is SQVTM and CDR2 is ANQGSEA in the germline V gene. This chain's CDR3 is CSVRDSGRLEAFF. The DNA for the CDR3 is TGCAGCGTCCGGGACAGTGGAAGACTTGAAGCTTTCTTT.

V usage is TRBV9 and J usage is TRBJ2-7, with TRBD1 matching 7 bases. Germline V gene sequence: CDR1 SGDLS, CDR2 YYNGEE. V shed 3 bases, J shed 2 bases, and the junction held 11 bases outside the gene matches. The CDR3 is made up of 16 amino acids. CDR3: CASSANTGQPTYEQYF. The CDR3 nucleotides are TGTGCCAGCAGCGCTAATACGGGACAGCCAACCTACGAGCAGTACTTC. The whole variable domain, filled in from reference TRBV9 and TRBJ2-7, reads DSGVTQTPKHLITATGQRVTLRCSPRSGDLSVYWYQQSLDQGLQFLIQYYNGEERAKGNILERFSAQQFPDLHSELNLSSLELGDSALYFCASSANTGQPTYEQYFGPGTRLTVT.